This TCR beta chain was captured in a study of blood T cell repertoires in COVID-19. Study-wide context: Researchers got acute and convalescent COVID-19 samples from the United States, Italy and Spain.

Germline CDR1 is MDHEN and CDR2 is SYDVKM. V gave up 9 bases and J gave up 0 bases, with 9 bases separating them. The CDR3 is 12 residues long. Sequencing was performed with immunoSEQ multiplex PCR; in TCRdb, only in-frame clones are kept and a portion is missing. The sample holds 110,000 or so clones; around 89% are singletons and the top ten take approximately 1.1%. This clonotype originated in a human donor in a cohort sampled during active COVID-19. This chain uses TRBV28 with TRBJ2-7; a possible D gene is TRBD1 (6 bases). Specimen: peripheral blood. The CDR3 sequence: CASWTVSYEQYF. CDR3 nucleotides: TGTGCCAGTTGGACAGTCTCCTACGAGCAGTACTTC.